Shown below are 27 T cell receptor beta chains from a single sample sequenced in a study of blood T cell repertoires in COVID-19. The repertoire was sequenced with immunoSEQ multiplex PCR; TCRdb's copy has only in-frame clones and lacks some. The repertoire has a few hundred thousand clones, less than 85% of them found once; the top ten carry about 19%. The sequencing input was PBMCs or T cells enriched from blood (not recorded which). These receptor sequences come from a man aged 40-50 years who had recovered from COVID-19.

The chain recombines TRBV2 with TRBJ2-7, with a possible D match to TRBD2 (5 bases). Germline CDR1 reads SNHLY; CDR2 reads FYNNEI. The CDR3 extends over 15 amino acids. V lost 6 bases to trimming and J lost 2 bases, with 17 bases between them. The CDR3 region is CASSPLANLPYEQYF. Here the CDR3 DNA reads TGTGCCAGCAGCCCCCTAGCTAATTTACCCTACGAGCAGTACTTC.

The J gene is TRBJ2-2, the V gene TRBV9, with TRBD2 matching over 9 bases. The CDR3 sequence is 16 residues long. Germline assignment: CDR1 SGDLS and CDR2 YYNGEE. Trimming removed 1 base from V and 4 bases from J; junction bases left unmatched: 5. The CDR3 DNA follows: TGTGCCAGCAGCGTATTGAGCGGGAGGTCCACCGGGGAGCTGTTTTTT. Protein product: CASSVLSGRSTGELFF.

This clone was picked up one time. The gene calls are TRBV30 and TRBJ1-2, with TRBD1 matching over 7 bases. CDR1 and CDR2 from the germline V gene are GTSNPN and SVGIG (reference sequence). The CDR3 is made up of 12 amino acids. After removal of 7 bases from V and 1 base from J, the junction contained 3 bases not matched to a gene. CDR3 protein: CAFRQGNYGYTF. The CDR3 nucleotides read TGTGCCTTCCGACAGGGTAACTATGGCTACACCTTC. Using reference TRBV30 and TRBJ1-2 for the parts outside the CDR3, the full variable domain is SQTIHQWPATLVQPVGSPLSLECTVEGTSNPNLYWYRQAAGRGLQLLFYSVGIGQISSEVPQNLSASRPQDRQFILSSKKLLLSDSGFYLCAFRQGNYGYTFGSGTRLTVV.

The chain uses TRBV5-1 and TRBJ2-1; 8 bases are shared with TRBD2. V dropped 2 bases and J dropped 7; count of bases not matched to a gene: 8. The CDR3 is 15 amino acids. Germline V gene lookup returns CDR1 SGHRS and CDR2 YFSETQ. In nucleotides, the CDR3 is TGCGCCAGCAGCTTCCAAGCGGGAGTGAGGAATGAGCAGTTCTTC. Amino acid sequence: CASSFQAGVRNEQFF.

The genes are TRBV10-3 and TRBJ2-6; D remains unclear. CDR1 is ENHRY and CDR2 is SYGVKD in the germline V gene. Trimming left V 4 bases short and J 0 bases short, with 7 bases between. The CDR3 is made up of 15 amino acids. The CDR3 DNA sequence: TGTGCCATCAGTGCTCAGAACTCTGGGGCCAACGTCCTGACTTTC. Protein: CAISAQNSGANVLTF.

In the case of this clone: At one boundary the junction diverges from the germline segment, which might be a read error. The chain has TRBV19 and TRBJ2-7; TRBD1 matches at 7 bases. Germline V CDR1 and CDR2: LNHDA, SQIVND (reference sequence). The CDR3 totals 14 residues. CDR3 residues: CASSLETGSYEQYF. CDR3 sequence (DNA): TGTGCCAGTAGTTTAGAGACAGGGTCCTACGAGCAGTACTTC.

The chain carries TRBV11-3 and TRBJ2-5; TRBD1 is a possible D gene (5 bases). This CDR3 has 13 residues. The V and J ends lost 4 bases and 5 bases respectively, with 11 bases between them. Germline assignment: CDR1 SGHNT and CDR2 YENEEA. The CDR3: CASSSGLPETQYF. The DNA for the CDR3 is TGTGCCAGCAGCTCAGGGTTACCCGAGACCCAGTACTTC.

J is TRBJ2-7 and V is TRBV13, with TRBD2 matching 10 bases. The trim removed 4 bases at V and 4 bases at J, leaving 7 bases unmatched. CDR3 size: 15 residues. The germline V gene has CDR1 PRHDT and CDR2 FYEKMQ (reference sequence). The CDR3 DNA is TGTGCCAGCAGCTCCTTTCTAGCGGGAGAATACGAGCAGTACTTC. The encoded protein is CASSSFLAGEYEQYF.

The chain links TRBV12-3 or TRBV12-4 to TRBJ1-1, with 7 bases fitting TRBD1. V trimming: 2 bases; J trimming: 6 bases; junction bases outside the gene matches: 3. This CDR3 is 13 amino acids long. The CDR3 DNA reads as TGTGCCAGCAGTTTACGGGACAGCGCTGAAGCTTTCTTT. This translates into CASSLRDSAEAFF.

A single count supports this clone. The gene calls are TRBV11-2 and TRBJ2-7; perhaps TRBD1 as D (6 bases). Germline V gene sequence: CDR1 SGHAT, CDR2 FQNNGV. Trimming pared 1 base from V and 6 bases from J, leaving 13 bases between. The CDR3 runs 14 residues. The CDR3 protein is CASSLGQGNGEQYF. DNA for the CDR3: TGTGCCAGCAGCTTAGGCCAGGGGAACGGCGAGCAGTACTTC.

CDR3 sequence reads: CASTDGTTLWGAFF. In DNA, the CDR3 is TGTGCCAGCACCGACGGGACAACACTCTGGGGAGCTTTCTTT. The rearrangement links TRBV2 to TRBJ1-1, with TRBD1 as a possible D gene (6 bases). CDR1 is SNHLY and CDR2 is FYNNEI in the germline V gene. This CDR3 has 14 amino acids. The V gene lost 7 bases and the J gene lost 10 bases, with 22 bases spanning the gap.

This clone came up once. V usage is TRBV7-8 and J usage is TRBJ1-2; 7 bases fit TRBD1. This CDR3 has 15 amino acids. Germline trimming cut 5 bases from V and 2 bases from J; bases unmatched to any gene: 8. Germline V gene sequence: CDR1 SGHVS, CDR2 FQNEAQ. In DNA, the CDR3 is TGTGCCAGCAGCCTAAGTTGGGACAGCAACTATGGCTACACCTTC. This gives the protein CASSLSWDSNYGYTF.

This clone was seen only once. The CDR3 sequence is CASSLGAGGALYEQYF. CDR3 coding DNA: TGTGCCAGCAGCTTAGGGGCGGGGGGCGCATTGTACGAGCAGTACTTC. The gene calls are TRBV7-9 and TRBJ2-7; 8 positions match TRBD2. This CDR3 has 16 residues. Germline V lookup: CDR1 SEHNR, CDR2 FQNEAQ (reference sequence). V shed 1 base and J 4 bases; nucleotides not matched to a gene: 9.

The chain carries TRBV30 and TRBJ2-1; D unresolved. CDR1 and CDR2 from the germline V gene are GTSNPN and SVGIG (reference sequence). The CDR3 is 14 residues long. V was pared by 3 bases and J by 12 bases, with 21 bases between. CDR3: CAWSFDSVSIGQFF. The CDR3 DNA reads as TGTGCCTGGAGCTTCGACTCCGTCTCGATTGGGCAGTTCTTC.

This chain joins TRBV4-1 and TRBJ2-7, with a tentative D call TRBD2 (6 bases). The CDR3 runs 14 residues. Germline V gene data show CDR1 as MGHRA and CDR2 as YSYEKL. V was clipped by 1 base and J by 3 bases, with 10 bases between them. In nucleotides, the CDR3 is TGCGCCAGCAGCCAAGTTAGCGGCTACTACGAGCAGTACTTC. It codes for CASSQVSGYYEQYF.

A few counts support this clone. The chain is built from TRBV30 and TRBJ1-6; perhaps TRBD1 as D (5 bases). The V gene's germline CDR1 is GTSNPN and CDR2 SVGIG (reference sequence). This CDR3 comprises 13 residues. The V and J ends lost 0 bases and 6 bases respectively, with 6 bases between them. The CDR3 spells CAWSVRGNSPLHF. CDR3 bases: TGTGCCTGGAGTGTTAGGGGTAATTCACCCCTCCACTTT.

The chain employs TRBV9 and TRBJ1-1; 8 nucleotides align to TRBD1. Germline V lookup: CDR1 SGDLS, CDR2 YYNGEE. Trimming cost V 1 base and J 4 bases; bases outside gene matches: 6. The CDR3 is made up of 15 amino acids. CDR3 amino acids: CASSVQGQVSTEAFF. Written as DNA, the CDR3 is TGTGCCAGCAGCGTACAGGGACAGGTCAGCACTGAAGCTTTCTTT.

This clone was seen a single time. The chain joins TRBV6-5 to TRBJ2-4; TRBD2 aligns across 10 bases. V shed 4 bases, J shed 0 bases, and the junction held 3 bases outside the gene matches. The CDR3 runs to 16 residues. Germline CDR1 MNHEY, CDR2 SVGAGI. The chain's CDR3 is CASSSLAGGAKNIQYF. DNA for the CDR3: TGTGCCAGCAGTTCGTTAGCGGGAGGAGCCAAAAACATTCAGTACTTC.

The chain carries TRBV6-6 and TRBJ2-1; the match to TRBD1 covers 7 bases. CDR1 and CDR2 (germline): MNHNY, SVGAGI (reference sequence). The CDR3 runs to 17 residues. Trimming cost V 5 bases and J 0 bases; bases outside gene matches: 10. CDR3: CASSRTNRQGSYNEQFF. CDR3 in DNA: TGTGCCAGCAGTCGAACCAACAGACAGGGCTCCTACAATGAGCAGTTCTTC.

This chain uses TRBV19 with TRBJ2-3; 10 bases line up with TRBD2. The V gene's germline CDR1 is LNHDA and CDR2 SQIVND (reference sequence). The CDR3 totals 16 residues. V shed 7 bases, J shed 3 bases, and the junction held 10 bases outside the gene matches. CDR3 protein: CASKIGAGGITDTQYF. CDR3 nucleotides: TGTGCCAGTAAGATAGGAGCGGGAGGGATAACAGATACGCAGTATTTT.

In DNA, the CDR3 is TGTGCCATCAGGGTCGGGGGGGTCAACACCGGGGAGCTGTTTTTT. It yields the protein CAIRVGGVNTGELFF. This chain uses TRBV10-3 with TRBJ2-2; 8 bases are shared with TRBD2. There are 15 residues in the CDR3. With V trimmed by 6 bases and J by 2 bases, 5 bases remained unmatched. Germline V lookup: CDR1 ENHRY, CDR2 SYGVKD.

The CDR3 here is CSVTTGTGGQPQHF. For the CDR3, the DNA is TGCAGCGTTACTACCGGGACAGGGGGGCAGCCCCAGCATTTT. The V and J genes are TRBV29-1 and TRBJ1-5; 11 nucleotides line up with TRBD1. The CDR3 covers 14 residues. The trim removed 5 bases at V and 7 bases at J, leaving 7 bases unmatched. CDR1 SQVTM and CDR2 ANQGSEA come from the germline V gene.

This chain connects TRBV7-9 to TRBJ2-5, with a possible D match to TRBD1 (6 bases). V lost 2 bases and J 0 bases, leaving 10 bases between the germline ends. The V gene's germline CDR1 is SEHNR and CDR2 FQNEAQ (reference sequence). The CDR3 loop spans 15 amino acids. The CDR3 nucleotides are TGTGCCAGCAGCTTAAGTCAGGGGAACCAAGAGACCCAGTACTTC. Protein sequence: CASSLSQGNQETQYF.

This clone was observed a single time. The chain is built from TRBV4-2 and TRBJ2-7, with 10 bases aligning to TRBD1. The CDR3 totals 13 residues. After removal of 1 base from V and 6 bases from J, the junction contained 0 bases not matched to a gene. The germline V gene encodes CDR1 LGHNA and CDR2 YNFKEQ. The CDR3 sequence is CASSQGQGAEQYF. The CDR3, as DNA: TGTGCCAGCAGCCAAGGACAGGGGGCCGAGCAGTACTTC.

V gene TRBV19 combines with J gene TRBJ2-7; D gene uncertain. V gave up 1 base and J gave up 9 bases, with 7 bases separating them. The germline CDR1 and CDR2 sequences are LNHDA and SQIVND (reference sequence). The CDR3 is made up of 11 amino acids. The CDR3 spells CASSIGRSQYF. CDR3 sequence (DNA): TGTGCCAGTAGTATAGGGCGGTCGCAGTACTTC. The variable domain in full, completed from reference TRBV19 and TRBJ2-7, reads DGGITQSPKYLFRKEGQNVTLSCEQNLNHDAMYWYRQDPGQGLRLIYYSQIVNDFQKGDIAEGYSVSREKKESFPLTVTSAQKNPTAFYLCASSIGRSQYFGPGTRLTVT.

This chain joins TRBV13 and TRBJ1-5; 11 nucleotides line up with TRBD1. With V trimmed by 5 bases and J by 4 bases, 16 bases remained unmatched. In germline, CDR1 is PRHDT, CDR2 FYEKMQ (reference sequence). The CDR3 runs 19 residues. In nucleotides, the CDR3 is TGTGCCAGCAGCCGACGATCCGTTCCGGGACAGGGGGAAAATCAGCCCCAGCATTTT. It is translated as CASSRRSVPGQGENQPQHF.

The chain joins TRBV9 to TRBJ1-1; D is unclear. V was shortened by 4 bases and J by 0 bases, with 13 bases between the two germline ends. Looked up from germline, CDR1 is SGDLS and CDR2 is YYNGEE. The CDR3 extends over 15 amino acids. The CDR3 region has the DNA TGTGCCAGCAGCTCCCTGGGGAGGGTGAACACTGAAGCTTTCTTT. Protein: CASSSLGRVNTEAFF.